This T cell receptor (beta chain) is drawn from a study of blood T cell repertoires in COVID-19. The V end was cut by 7 bases, the J end by 3 bases, with 17 bases between. The CDR3 is made up of 15 amino acids. Germline-derived CDR1 and CDR2 are MNHEY and SVGAGI. Original handling: The assay estimated nucleated cells by amplifying reference gene primers. Using immunoSEQ multiplex PCR, the repertoire was profiled, and TCRdb retains in-frame clones only, with some absent. The DNA gave D and trimming, while V, J and clone size come from that table. This repertoire shows approximately 350,000 clones, 87% found once; its top ten account for just under 3%. The study recruited people aged about 18 to 90 years across roughly 25 US areas. Each participant's cohort was designated according to participant-reported clinical history. Two negative PCRs, clearance, or symptom resolution characterized the recovered Cohort 3 donors.

The rearrangement joins TRBV6-5 to TRBJ2-3, with D tentatively TRBD1 (7 bases). Sequences were obtained from PBMCs or T cells enriched from blood (not recorded which). The TCR comes from a woman in her twenties or thirties who had recovered from COVID-19. CDR3 loop: CASTPQTGRTDTQYF. CDR3 sequence (DNA): TGTGCCAGCACCCCACAGACAGGGAGGACAGATACGCAGTATTTT.